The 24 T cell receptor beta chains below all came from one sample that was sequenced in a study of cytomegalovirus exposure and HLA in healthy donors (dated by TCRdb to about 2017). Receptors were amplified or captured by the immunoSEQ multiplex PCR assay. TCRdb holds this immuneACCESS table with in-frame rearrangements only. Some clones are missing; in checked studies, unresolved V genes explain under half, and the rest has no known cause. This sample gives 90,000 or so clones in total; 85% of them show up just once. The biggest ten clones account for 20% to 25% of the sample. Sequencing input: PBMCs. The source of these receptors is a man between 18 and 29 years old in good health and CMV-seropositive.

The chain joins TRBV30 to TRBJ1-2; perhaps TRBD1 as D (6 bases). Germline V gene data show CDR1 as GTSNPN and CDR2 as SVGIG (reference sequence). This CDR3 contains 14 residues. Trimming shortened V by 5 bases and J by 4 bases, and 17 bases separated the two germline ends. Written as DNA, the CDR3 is TGTGCCTGGGAGGGGGGGCGGGCAGCCTATGGCTACACCTTC. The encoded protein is CAWEGGRAAYGYTF.

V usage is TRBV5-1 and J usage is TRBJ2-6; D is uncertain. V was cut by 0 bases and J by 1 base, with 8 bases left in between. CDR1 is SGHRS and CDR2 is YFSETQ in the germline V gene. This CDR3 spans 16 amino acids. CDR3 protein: CASSLDSYSGANVLTF. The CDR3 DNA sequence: TGCGCCAGCAGCTTGGACTCCTATTCTGGGGCCAACGTCCTGACTTTC.

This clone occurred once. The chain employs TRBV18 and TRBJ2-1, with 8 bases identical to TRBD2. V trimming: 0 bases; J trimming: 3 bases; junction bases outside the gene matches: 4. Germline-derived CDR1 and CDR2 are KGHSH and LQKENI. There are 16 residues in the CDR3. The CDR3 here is CASSPPREGVYNEQFF. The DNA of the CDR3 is TGTGCCAGCTCACCACCACGGGAGGGTGTCTACAATGAGCAGTTCTTC.

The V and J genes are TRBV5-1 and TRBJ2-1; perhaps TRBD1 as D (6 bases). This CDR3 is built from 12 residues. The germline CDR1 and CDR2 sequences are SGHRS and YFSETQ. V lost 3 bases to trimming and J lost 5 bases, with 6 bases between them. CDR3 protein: CASSWTDNEQFF. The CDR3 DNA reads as TGCGCCAGCAGCTGGACAGACAATGAGCAGTTCTTC. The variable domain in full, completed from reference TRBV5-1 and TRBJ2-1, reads KAGVTQTPRYLIKTRGQQVTLSCSPISGHRSVSWYQQTPGQGLQFLFEYFSETQRNKGNFPGRFSGRQFSNSRSEMNVSTLELGDSALYLCASSWTDNEQFFGPGTRLTVL.

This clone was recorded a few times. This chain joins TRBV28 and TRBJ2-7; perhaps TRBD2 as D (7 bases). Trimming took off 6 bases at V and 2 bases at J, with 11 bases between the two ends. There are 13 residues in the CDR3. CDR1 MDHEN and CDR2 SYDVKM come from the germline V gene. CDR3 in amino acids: CASRPGGPYEQYF. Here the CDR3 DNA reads TGTGCCAGCAGGCCCGGGGGGCCCTACGAGCAGTACTTC.

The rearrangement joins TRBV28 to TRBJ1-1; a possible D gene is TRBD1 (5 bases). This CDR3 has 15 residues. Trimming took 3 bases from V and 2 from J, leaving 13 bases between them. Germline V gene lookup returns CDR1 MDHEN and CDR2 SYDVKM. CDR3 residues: CASSLSGGVNTEAFF. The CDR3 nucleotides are TGTGCCAGCAGTTTGTCCGGGGGTGTAAACACTGAAGCTTTCTTT.

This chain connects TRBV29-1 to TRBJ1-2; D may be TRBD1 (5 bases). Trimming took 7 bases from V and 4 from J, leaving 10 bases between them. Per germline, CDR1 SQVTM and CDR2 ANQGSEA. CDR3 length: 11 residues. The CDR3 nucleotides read TGCAGCGCACCAGGGATCTATGGCTACACCTTC. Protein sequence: CSAPGIYGYTF.

CDR3 protein: CASSLRASGAYEQYF. In DNA form, the CDR3 reads TGTGCCAGCAGTTTAAGGGCTAGCGGAGCCTACGAGCAGTACTTC. The genes are TRBV28 and TRBJ2-7, with 7 bases matching TRBD2. The J segment lost 2 bases and the V segment lost 2 bases, leaving 6 bases of the junction unmatched. Germline V gene sequence: CDR1 MDHEN, CDR2 SYDVKM. The CDR3 has 15 residues. Complete variable domain (other parts from reference TRBV28 and TRBJ2-7): DVKVTQSSRYLVKRTGEKVFLECVQDMDHENMFWYRQDPGLGLRLIYFSYDVKMKEKGDIPEGYSVSREKKERFSLILESASTNQTSMYLCASSLRASGAYEQYFGPGTRLTVT.

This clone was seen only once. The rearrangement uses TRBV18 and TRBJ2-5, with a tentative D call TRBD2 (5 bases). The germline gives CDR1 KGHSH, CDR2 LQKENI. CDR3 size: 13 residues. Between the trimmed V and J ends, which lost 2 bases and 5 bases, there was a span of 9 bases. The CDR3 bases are TGTGCCAGCTCACCAATGAGGGAGGAGACCCAGTACTTC. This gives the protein CASSPMREETQYF.

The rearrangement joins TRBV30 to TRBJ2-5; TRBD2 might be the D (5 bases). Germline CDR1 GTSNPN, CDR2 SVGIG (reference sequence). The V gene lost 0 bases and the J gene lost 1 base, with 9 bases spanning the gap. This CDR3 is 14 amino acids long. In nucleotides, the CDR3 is TGTGCCTGGAGTGTACTAGGGTTCCAAGAGACCCAGTACTTC. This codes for CAWSVLGFQETQYF. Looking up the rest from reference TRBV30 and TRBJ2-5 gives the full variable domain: SQTIHQWPATLVQPVGSPLSLECTVEGTSNPNLYWYRQAAGRGLQLLFYSVGIGQISSEVPQNLSASRPQDRQFILSSKKLLLSDSGFYLCAWSVLGFQETQYFGPGTRLLVL.

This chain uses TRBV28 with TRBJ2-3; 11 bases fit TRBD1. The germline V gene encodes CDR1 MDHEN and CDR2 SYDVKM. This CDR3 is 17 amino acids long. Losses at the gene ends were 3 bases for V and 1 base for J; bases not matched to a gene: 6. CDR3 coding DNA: TGTGCCAGCAGTTTCCTGGGACAGGGGGGTGGCACAGATACGCAGTATTTT. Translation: CASSFLGQGGGTDTQYF.

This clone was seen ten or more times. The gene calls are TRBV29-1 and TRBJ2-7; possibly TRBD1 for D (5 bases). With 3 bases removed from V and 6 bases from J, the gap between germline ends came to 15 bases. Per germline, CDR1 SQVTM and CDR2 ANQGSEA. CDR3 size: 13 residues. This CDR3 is CSVEGQGHSEQYF. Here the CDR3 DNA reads TGCAGCGTTGAGGGTCAGGGTCACTCCGAGCAGTACTTC.

In DNA, the CDR3 is TGTGCCATCAGTGAGTCGGCCAGTAACTACGAGCAGTACGTC. This encodes CAISESASNYEQYV. The rearrangement uses TRBV10-3 and TRBJ2-7; D call uncertain. From germline, CDR1 is ENHRY and CDR2 SYGVKD. V was trimmed by 0 bases and J by 3 bases, leaving 9 bases between them. CDR3 length: 14 residues.

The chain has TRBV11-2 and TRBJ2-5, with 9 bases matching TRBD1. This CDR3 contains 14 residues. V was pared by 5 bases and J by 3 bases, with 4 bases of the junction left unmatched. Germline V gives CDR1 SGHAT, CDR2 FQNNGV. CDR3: CASSPGQGKETQYF. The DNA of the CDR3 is TGTGCCAGCAGCCCGGGACAGGGCAAAGAGACCCAGTACTTC.

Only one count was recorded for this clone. The CDR3 sequence: CASSQAPPGGLAGGTDTQYF. The CDR3 DNA reads as TGCGCCAGCAGCCAAGCCCCGCCCGGCGGACTAGCGGGCGGCACAGATACGCAGTATTTT. The rearrangement joins TRBV4-1 to TRBJ2-3; the match to TRBD2 covers 11 bases. This CDR3 spans 20 amino acids. The germline gives CDR1 MGHRA, CDR2 YSYEKL. The trim removed 1 base at V and 1 base at J, leaving 13 bases unmatched.

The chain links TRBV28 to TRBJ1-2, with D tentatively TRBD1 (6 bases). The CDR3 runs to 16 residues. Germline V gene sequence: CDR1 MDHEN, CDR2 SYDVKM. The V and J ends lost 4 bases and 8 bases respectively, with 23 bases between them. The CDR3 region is CASSSTADLRGRGYTF. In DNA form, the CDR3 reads TGTGCCAGCAGTTCAACGGCCGACCTCAGGGGACGAGGCTACACCTTC.

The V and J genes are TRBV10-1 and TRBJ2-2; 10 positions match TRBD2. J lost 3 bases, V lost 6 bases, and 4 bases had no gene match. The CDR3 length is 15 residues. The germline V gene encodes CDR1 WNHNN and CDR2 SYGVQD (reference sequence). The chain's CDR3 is CASRAGTSDTGELFF. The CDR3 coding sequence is TGCGCCAGCAGGGCCGGGACTAGCGACACCGGGGAGCTGTTTTTT.

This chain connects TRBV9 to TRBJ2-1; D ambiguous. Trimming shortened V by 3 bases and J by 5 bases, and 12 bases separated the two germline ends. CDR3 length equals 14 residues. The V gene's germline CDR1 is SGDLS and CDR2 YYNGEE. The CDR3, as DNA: TGTGCCAGCAGCGGTACCTCCCGCGACAATGAGCAGTTCTTC. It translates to CASSGTSRDNEQFF.

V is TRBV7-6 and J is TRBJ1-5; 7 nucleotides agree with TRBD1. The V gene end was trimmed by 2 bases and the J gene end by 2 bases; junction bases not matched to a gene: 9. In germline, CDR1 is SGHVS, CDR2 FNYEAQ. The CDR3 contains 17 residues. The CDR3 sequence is CASSLNTGVQGNQPQHF. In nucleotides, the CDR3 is TGTGCCAGCAGCTTAAACACAGGGGTCCAGGGCAATCAGCCCCAGCATTTT.

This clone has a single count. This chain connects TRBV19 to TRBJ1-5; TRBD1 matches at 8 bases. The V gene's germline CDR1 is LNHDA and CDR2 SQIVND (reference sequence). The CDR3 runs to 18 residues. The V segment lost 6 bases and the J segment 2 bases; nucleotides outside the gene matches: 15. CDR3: CASSRRGAGGAGNQPQHF. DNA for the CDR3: TGTGCCAGTAGCCGTCGAGGGGCAGGGGGCGCGGGCAATCAGCCCCAGCATTTT.

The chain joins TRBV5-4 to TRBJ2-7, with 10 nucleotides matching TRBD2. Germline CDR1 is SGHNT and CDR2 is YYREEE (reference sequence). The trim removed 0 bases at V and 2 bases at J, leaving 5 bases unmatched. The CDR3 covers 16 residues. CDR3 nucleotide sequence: TGTGCCAGCAGCTTGGCCCAAACTAGCGGGACCTACGAGCAGTACTTC. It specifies CASSLAQTSGTYEQYF.

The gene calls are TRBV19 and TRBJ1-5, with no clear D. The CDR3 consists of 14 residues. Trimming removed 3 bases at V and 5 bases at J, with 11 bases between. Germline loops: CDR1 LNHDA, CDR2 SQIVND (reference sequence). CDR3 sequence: CASSIWGEDQPQHF. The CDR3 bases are TGTGCCAGTAGTATTTGGGGAGAGGATCAGCCCCAGCATTTT.

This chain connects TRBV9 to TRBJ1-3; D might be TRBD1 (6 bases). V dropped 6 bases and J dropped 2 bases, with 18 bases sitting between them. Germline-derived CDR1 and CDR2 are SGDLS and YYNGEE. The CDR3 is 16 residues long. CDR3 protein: CASTEGGGTAGNTIYF. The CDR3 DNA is TGTGCCAGCACCGAAGGGGGGGGAACGGCTGGAAACACCATATATTTT.

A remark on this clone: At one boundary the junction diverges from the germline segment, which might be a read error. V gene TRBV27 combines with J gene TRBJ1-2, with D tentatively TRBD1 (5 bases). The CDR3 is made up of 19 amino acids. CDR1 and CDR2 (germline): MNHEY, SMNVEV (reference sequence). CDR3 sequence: CALGRQTRSPSSTNYDYTF. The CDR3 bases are TGTGCCCTTGGCAGACAGACTAGGTCCCCAAGCAGCACTAACTATGACTACACCTTC.